Reported below is one T cell receptor beta chain. The entry originates in a study of OX40 agonist ivuxolimab in advanced cancers. Repertoires were generated with immunoSEQ multiplex PCR, while TCRdb's copy carries only in-frame clones and drops some. The profile shows roughly 80,000 clones, roughly 92% of them singletons. Systemic immunosuppression or a history of autoimmune disease excluded patients. Specimen: CD4+ or CD8+ T cells sorted from blood, collected in a trial of the OX40 agonist ivuxolimab. This TCR was recovered from an adult with an advanced solid tumor such as melanoma, head and neck, liver or kidney cancer.

The CDR3, as DNA: TGTGCCAGCAGTGTAGCGGGGACCTACGAGCAGTACTTC. Translation: CASSVAGTYEQYF. The chain couples TRBV2 to TRBJ2-7; 8 bases agree with TRBD2. The CDR3 is 13 residues long. Germline loops: CDR1 SNHLY, CDR2 FYNNEI. With 4 bases clipped from V and 2 bases from J, the junction kept 1 base outside the gene matches.